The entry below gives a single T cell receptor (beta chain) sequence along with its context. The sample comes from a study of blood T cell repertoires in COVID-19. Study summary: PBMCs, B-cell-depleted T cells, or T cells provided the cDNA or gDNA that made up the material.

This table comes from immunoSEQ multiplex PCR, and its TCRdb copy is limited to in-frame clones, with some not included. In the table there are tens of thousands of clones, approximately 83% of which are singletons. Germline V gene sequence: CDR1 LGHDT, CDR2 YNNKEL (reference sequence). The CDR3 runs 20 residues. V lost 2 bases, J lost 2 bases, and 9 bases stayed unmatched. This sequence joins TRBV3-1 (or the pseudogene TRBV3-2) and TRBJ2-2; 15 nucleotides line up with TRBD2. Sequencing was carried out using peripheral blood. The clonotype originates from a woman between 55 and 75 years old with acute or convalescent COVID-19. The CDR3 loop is CASSQRTSGRGLTNTGELFF. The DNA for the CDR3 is TGTGCCAGCAGCCAAAGGACTAGCGGGAGGGGCCTAACTAACACCGGGGAGCTGTTTTTT.